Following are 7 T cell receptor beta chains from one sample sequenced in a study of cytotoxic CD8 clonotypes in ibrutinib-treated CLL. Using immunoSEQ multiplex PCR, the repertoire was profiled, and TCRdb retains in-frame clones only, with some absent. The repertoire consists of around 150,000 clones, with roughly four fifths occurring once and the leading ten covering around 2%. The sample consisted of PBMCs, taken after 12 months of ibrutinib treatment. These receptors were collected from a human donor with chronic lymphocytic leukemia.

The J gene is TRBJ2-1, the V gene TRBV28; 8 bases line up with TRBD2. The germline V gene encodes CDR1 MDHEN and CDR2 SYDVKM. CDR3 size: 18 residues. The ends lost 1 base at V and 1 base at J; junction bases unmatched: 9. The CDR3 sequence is CASSLYSGITQSYNEQFF. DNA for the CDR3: TGTGCCAGCAGTTTATATAGCGGGATCACTCAATCCTACAATGAGCAGTTCTTC.

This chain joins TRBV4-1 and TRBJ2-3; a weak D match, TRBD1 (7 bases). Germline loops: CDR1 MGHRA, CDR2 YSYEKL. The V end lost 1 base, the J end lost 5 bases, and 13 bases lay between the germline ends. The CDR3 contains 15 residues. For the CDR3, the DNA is TGCGCCAGCAGCCAAGCGAATCAGGGGGGAGATACGCAGTATTTT. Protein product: CASSQANQGGDTQYF.

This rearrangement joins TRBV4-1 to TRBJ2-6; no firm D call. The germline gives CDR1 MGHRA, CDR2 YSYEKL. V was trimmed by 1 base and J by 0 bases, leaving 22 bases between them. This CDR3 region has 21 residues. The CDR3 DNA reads TGCGCCAGCAGCCAAGTACAGCTTGGGAACAGAGCATTCTCTGGGGCCAACGTCCTGACTTTC. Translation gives CASSQVQLGNRAFSGANVLTF.

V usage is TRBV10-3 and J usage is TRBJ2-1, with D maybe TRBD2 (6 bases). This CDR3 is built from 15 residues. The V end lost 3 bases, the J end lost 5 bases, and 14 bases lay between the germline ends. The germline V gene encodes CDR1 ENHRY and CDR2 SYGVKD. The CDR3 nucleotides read TGTGCCATCAGTGATAATCCGGGACTCAACAATGAGCAGTTCTTC. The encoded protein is CAISDNPGLNNEQFF.

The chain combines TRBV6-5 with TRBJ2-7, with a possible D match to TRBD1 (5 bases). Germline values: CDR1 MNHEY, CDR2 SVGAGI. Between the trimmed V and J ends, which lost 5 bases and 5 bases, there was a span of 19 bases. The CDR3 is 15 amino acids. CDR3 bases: TGTGCCAGCAGTCCGATGGACACGCCTAAAGACGAGCAGTACTTC. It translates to CASSPMDTPKDEQYF.

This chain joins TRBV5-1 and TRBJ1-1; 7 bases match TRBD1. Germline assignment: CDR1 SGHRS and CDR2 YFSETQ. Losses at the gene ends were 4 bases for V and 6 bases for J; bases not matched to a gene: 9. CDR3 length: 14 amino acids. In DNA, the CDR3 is TGCGCCAGCAGCATAGACAGGGTTTCGGCTGAAGCTTTCTTT. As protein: CASSIDRVSAEAFF.

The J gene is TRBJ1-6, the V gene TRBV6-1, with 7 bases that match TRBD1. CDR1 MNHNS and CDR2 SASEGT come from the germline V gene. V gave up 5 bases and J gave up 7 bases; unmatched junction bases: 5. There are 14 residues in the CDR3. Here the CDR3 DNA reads TGTGCCAGCAGTCTAGGGACAGCGAATTCACCCCTCCACTTT. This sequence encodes CASSLGTANSPLHF.